The 21 T cell receptor beta chains below were found in one sample sequenced in a study of post-analysis software for immune sequencing data. Unique molecular identifiers had been added to the TCR beta cDNA libraries. One entry per CDR3 protein, called by TCRdb with MiXCR from the PCR reads. This table holds roughly 870,000 distinct CDR3 sequences, approximately 57% found once. The study's findings and limits: Included in a set of about five TRBV segments more frequent in patients than controls were TRBV5-6, TRBV5-1 and TRBV20-1.

Antigens of these TCRs are unknown. The sequenced sample was blood. Receptor source: a girl aged 10-17 years with multiple sclerosis.

V gene TRBV11-2 combines with J gene TRBJ2-1, with D uncertain. The CDR3 has 15 residues. Trimming cost V 0 bases and J 6 bases, with 12 bases left between them. In germline, CDR1 is SGHAT, CDR2 FQNNGV. In DNA form, the CDR3 reads TGTGCCAGCAGCTTAGACTTTATAGCAGGCAATGAGCAGTTCTTC. This encodes CASSLDFIAGNEQFF.

This clonotype was recorded only once. This chain's CDR3 is CASSSSRELFF. CDR3 sequence (DNA): TGTGCCAGCAGCTCATCCCGGGAGCTGTTTTTT. This chain links TRBV7-2 with TRBJ2-2; D unresolved. The CDR3 sequence is 11 residues long. Per germline, CDR1 SGHTA and CDR2 FQGNSA. The ends were cut back, 4 bases at V and 9 bases at J, with 6 bases in the middle.

This clonotype showed up just once. The chain uses TRBV5-1 and TRBJ1-2; D possibly corresponds to TRBD1 (6 bases). The length of the CDR3 is 13 residues. In germline, CDR1 is SGHRS, CDR2 YFSETQ. Trimming shortened V by 2 bases and J by 6 bases, and 11 bases separated the two germline ends. CDR3 sequence reads: CASSFSGADGYTF. In DNA, the CDR3 is TGCGCCAGCAGCTTTTCAGGGGCAGATGGCTACACCTTC. The entire variable domain, with the rest obtained from reference TRBV5-1 and TRBJ1-2, is as follows: KAGVTQTPRYLIKTRGQQVTLSCSPISGHRSVSWYQQTPGQGLQFLFEYFSETQRNKGNFPGRFSGRQFSNSRSEMNVSTLELGDSALYLCASSFSGADGYTFGSGTRLTVV.

This clonotype came up a few times. This chain joins TRBV20-1 and TRBJ2-1; no clear D gene. This CDR3 comprises 12 residues. V was cut by 1 base and J by 8 bases, with 9 bases left in between. Germline lookup yields CDR1 DFQATT and CDR2 SNEGSKA (reference sequence). Written as DNA, the CDR3 is TGCAGTGCTAGAGTCCGGGCTGATGAGCAGTTCTTC. Encoded protein: CSARVRADEQFF.

DNA for the CDR3: TGTGCCAGCAGCCCAGCGTTTGGGGAGCTGTTTTTT. Residues: CASSPAFGELFF. The rearrangement uses TRBV11-2 and TRBJ2-2; the D is unclear. Germline V gives CDR1 SGHAT, CDR2 FQNNGV. This CDR3 is 12 amino acids long. Trimming removed 5 bases from V and 8 bases from J, with 9 bases in between.

This clonotype was detected only a few times. The chain links TRBV3-1 to TRBJ2-4; TRBD2 matches at 7 bases. The end of the DNA aligns better with TRBJ2-7, so the J call may be wrong. This CDR3 spans 16 amino acids. CDR1 is LGHDT, CDR2 YNNKEL, per germline (reference sequence). The CDR3 here is CASSQGSGIRTHEQYF. For the CDR3, the DNA is TGTGCCAGCAGCCAAGGCAGCGGGATAAGGACCCACGAGCAGTACTTC.

The table lists this clonotype with a few counts. The chain carries TRBV6-6 and TRBJ2-7; D perhaps matches TRBD1 (7 bases). V shed 5 bases and J shed 2 bases, with 16 bases lying between them. This CDR3 is built from 15 residues. Germline CDR1 MNHNY, CDR2 SVGAGI (reference sequence). Here the CDR3 DNA reads TGTGCCAGCAGTCCGGCAGGGGGGCCGACCTACGAGCAGTACTTC. Translating gives CASSPAGGPTYEQYF.

The rearrangement links TRBV29-1 to TRBJ2-7, with no clear D. Trimming stripped 7 bases from V and 2 bases from J, with 9 bases between. Per germline, CDR1 SQVTM and CDR2 ANQGSEA. The CDR3 spans 11 residues. CDR3 amino acids: CSALKAYEQYF. The CDR3 coding sequence is TGCAGCGCCCTGAAGGCCTACGAGCAGTACTTC.

This clonotype was picked up a small number of times. This chain connects TRBV2 to TRBJ2-4; no definite D call. The CDR3 has 12 amino acids. V shed 5 bases and J shed 13 bases, with 15 bases lying between them. CDR1 is SNHLY and CDR2 is FYNNEI in the germline V gene. CDR3 residues: CASSRPDRVQYF. DNA of the CDR3: TGTGCCAGCAGTCGCCCCGACCGGGTGCAGTACTTC.

The rearrangement uses TRBV20-1 and TRBJ1-2, with D possibly matching TRBD1 (5 bases). Germline CDR1 and CDR2: DFQATT and SNEGSKA (reference sequence). This CDR3 is built from 15 residues. Trimming took 6 bases from V and 0 from J, leaving 17 bases between them. The CDR3 nucleotides read TGCAGTGCAGAAGACACAGGCTCCGCTAACTATGGCTACACCTTC. It codes for CSAEDTGSANYGYTF.

This clonotype appeared a few times. This chain connects TRBV5-1 to TRBJ2-7, with 9 bases identical to TRBD1. In germline, CDR1 is SGHRS, CDR2 YFSETQ. CDR3 length: 14 amino acids. The V and J ends lost 4 bases and 5 bases, in that order; junction bases with no gene match: 7. This chain's CDR3 is CASSPGQGMDEQYF. CDR3 nucleotides: TGCGCCAGCAGCCCCGGACAGGGGATGGACGAGCAGTACTTC.

The chain has TRBV10-3 and TRBJ2-5; 10 positions agree with TRBD2. CDR3 length: 15 amino acids. V gave up 2 bases and J gave up 2 bases; unmatched junction bases: 2. Germline CDR1 is ENHRY and CDR2 is SYGVKD. DNA of the CDR3: TGTGCCATCAGTGAGCCACTAGCGGGGCAAGAGACCCAGTACTTC. Its protein product is CAISEPLAGQETQYF.

This clonotype turned up a few times. V gene TRBV7-3 combines with J gene TRBJ2-7; a possible D gene is TRBD2 (5 bases). CDR1 and CDR2 (germline): SGHTA, FQGTGA. V dropped 1 base and J dropped 3 bases, with 13 bases sitting between them. CDR3 size: 15 residues. In DNA, the CDR3 is TGTGCCAGCAGCTTAAGCCCGGGATTGGGCTACGAGCAGTACTTC. Protein sequence: CASSLSPGLGYEQYF.

V and J are TRBV3-1 and TRBJ2-7; 7 nucleotides agree with TRBD2. With 3 bases clipped from V and 3 bases from J, the junction kept 5 bases outside the gene matches. Germline CDR1 is LGHDT and CDR2 is YNNKEL (reference sequence). This CDR3 comprises 14 residues. CDR3 sequence: CASSQTSRFYEQYF. CDR3 bases: TGTGCCAGCAGCCAGACTAGCAGATTCTACGAGCAGTACTTC.

This chain joins TRBV5-1 and TRBJ2-1, with TRBD2 matching 7 bases. V was clipped by 4 bases and J by 0 bases; unmatched bases: 4. Looked up from germline, CDR1 is SGHRS and CDR2 is YFSETQ. This CDR3 comprises 15 residues. The CDR3 spells CASSATGGSYNEQFF. In DNA, the CDR3 is TGCGCCAGCAGCGCTACGGGAGGCTCCTACAATGAGCAGTTCTTC.

This clonotype came up a few times. The chain combines TRBV20-1 with TRBJ2-2, with 11 bases fitting TRBD2. The V segment lost 3 bases and the J segment 0 bases; nucleotides outside the gene matches: 3. The CDR3 is 16 amino acids. The germline V gene has CDR1 DFQATT and CDR2 SNEGSKA (reference sequence). In nucleotides, the CDR3 is TGCAGTGCTAGTCGACTAGCGGGGACGAACACCGGGGAGCTGTTTTTT. Its translation: CSASRLAGTNTGELFF.

This sequence joins TRBV5-5 and TRBJ2-3, with D perhaps TRBD2 (6 bases). Germline CDR1 SGHKS, CDR2 YYEKEE (reference sequence). This CDR3 region has 16 residues. V lost 1 base, J lost 6 bases, and 18 bases lay in between. The CDR3 DNA reads TGTGCCAGCAGCTTGATCGGGGGTGCTCCCGGCGATACGCAGTATTTT. It specifies CASSLIGGAPGDTQYF.

The gene calls are TRBV6-2 or TRBV6-3 and TRBJ2-7; possible D gene TRBD2, 5 bases. The CDR3 sequence is 16 residues long. The germline CDR1 and CDR2 sequences are MNHEY and SVGEGT. Trimming took off 0 bases at V and 0 bases at J, with 12 bases between the two ends. In DNA form, the CDR3 reads TGTGCCAGCAGTTACTCGGGGAGCCAAAGCTCCTACGAGCAGTACTTC. Translating it yields CASSYSGSQSSYEQYF.

V gene TRBV15 combines with J gene TRBJ2-5; D perhaps matches TRBD2 (5 bases). The end of the DNA is better explained by TRBJ2-7, so the J call may be wrong. CDR1 is LNHNV, CDR2 YYDKDF, per germline (reference sequence). The CDR3 is made up of 13 amino acids. CDR3 bases: TGTGCCACCAGCAGAGTACGGGAATACGAGCAGTACTTC. This codes for CATSRVREYEQYF.

The genes are TRBV20-1 and TRBJ1-1; D call uncertain. The J call is uncertain, as TRBJ1-4 better fits the DNA end. CDR1 and CDR2 from the germline V gene are DFQATT and SNEGSKA (reference sequence). This CDR3 spans 13 amino acids. The CDR3 DNA sequence: TGCAGTGCTAGAGATTCCCAGAGAGAAAAACTGTTTTTT. Protein: CSARDSQREKLFF.

The CDR3 DNA is TGCAGCGTTGAAGCGAGGCAGGGCTCGCCTACTCGCGAGCAGTACTTC. It codes for CSVEARQGSPTREQYF. The rearrangement joins TRBV29-1 to TRBJ2-5; D is possibly TRBD1 (5 bases). The J call could be wrong; TRBJ2-7 is a better fit for the DNA end. From germline, CDR1 is SQVTM and CDR2 ANQGSEA. This CDR3 has 16 residues.